The rows below give T cell receptor beta chains drawn from one sample of a study of blood T cell repertoires in COVID-19. Repertoires were generated with immunoSEQ multiplex PCR, while TCRdb's copy carries only in-frame clones and drops some. Seen here are some 58,000 clones, approximately 77% observed once, and the top ten hold approximately 30%. The material sequenced was peripheral blood. These receptors came from a human donor in a cohort sampled during active COVID-19. Both conserved end residues are part of each CDR3. D genes are given only for firm matches. Only part of the rows carry a size: once, few, many, or a class if the clone is expanded.

j_call v_call clone_size d_call cdr3_nt cdr3_aa
TRBJ2-7 TRBV5-4 . . TGTGCCAGCAGCGGCCGAAGAGCGGGCTTCTCCTACGAGCAGTACTTC CASSGRRAGFSYEQYF
TRBJ1-1 TRBV27 . . TGTGCCAGCAGACGAGATTTAGGACAATTGAACACTGAAGCTTTCTTT CASRRDLGQLNTEAFF
TRBJ2-5 TRBV10-2 . . TGCGCCAGCAGTGAGCAGCAAGAGACCCAGTACTTC CASSEQQETQYF
TRBJ2-3 TRBV6-1 . . TGTGCCAGCAGTGACGGACCTTGGGGGGGCAGAGATACGCAGTATTTT CASSDGPWGGRDTQYF
TRBJ1-2 TRBV18 . . TGTGCCAGCTCACCCCGACAGGACGGCGGCTACACCTTC CASSPRQDGGYTF
TRBJ2-3 TRBV9 few . TGTGCCAGCAGCGAGGGGGGGCTGGGGGCCCCAGATACGCAGTATTTT CASSEGGLGAPDTQYF
TRBJ1-5 TRBV27 . . TGTGCCAGCAGTTTACAGGGGAGAAGCAATCAGCCCCAGCATTTT CASSLQGRSNQPQHF
TRBJ2-3 TRBV6-5 few TRBD1 TGTGCCAGCACCTCAGACAGGGGGTTACGTACGCAGTATTTT CASTSDRGLRTQYF
TRBJ2-1 TRBV19 . TRBD1 TGTGCCAGCGGACAGGGGCGCTCCTACAATGAGCAGTTCTTC CASGQGRSYNEQFF
TRBJ2-5 TRBV28 few . TGTGCCAGCAGTTTACCAGACAGCCAAGAGACCCAGTACTTC CASSLPDSQETQYF
TRBJ2-7 TRBV6-6 . TRBD1 TGTGCCAGCAGCAACCGGGACAGAATATCCTACGAGCAGTACTTC CASSNRDRISYEQYF
TRBJ2-3 TRBV7-9 . TRBD2 TGTGCCAGCAGCCCCGAGGGACTAGCGGGGACGAGGGGGGCGCAGTATTTT CASSPEGLAGTRGAQYF
TRBJ2-3 TRBV6-4 few . TGTGCCAGCAGTGACTCGGCGGGGAGCACAGATACGCAGTATTTT CASSDSAGSTDTQYF
TRBJ1-4 TRBV19 . TRBD1 TGTGCCAGTAGTGACCAGGGGGCCCACTTTGCAACTAATGAAAAACTGTTTTTT CASSDQGAHFATNEKLFF
TRBJ1-2 TRBV5-1 few TRBD1 TGCGCCAGCAGCCCCGGACAGGGGGCGGAGTGGGGCTACACCTTC CASSPGQGAEWGYTF
TRBJ2-7 TRBV18 . TRBD1 TGTGCCAGCTCACCGACGAGGGACAGGGCCTACGAGCAGTACTTC CASSPTRDRAYEQYF
TRBJ2-7 TRBV7-2 once . TGTGCCAGCAGCTTAGAACGGTACTACGAGCAGTACTTC CASSLERYYEQYF
TRBJ1-1 TRBV24-1 . TRBD1 TGTGCCACCAGTGCAGGGACAGCCAACACTGAAGCTTTCTTT CATSAGTANTEAFF
TRBJ2-7 TRBV11-2 . . TGTGCCAGCAGCTTGGCACAGTCCTACGAGCAGTACTTC CASSLAQSYEQYF
TRBJ1-1 TRBV9 . . TGTGCCAGCAGCGTAGAACAGAATATGAACACTGAAGCTTTCTTT CASSVEQNMNTEAFF
TRBJ2-3 TRBV27 . . TGTGCCAGCAAAAGGGACTTGGGATCTGGAGATACGCAGTATTTT CASKRDLGSGDTQYF
TRBJ2-5 TRBV24-1 . TRBD1 TGTGCCACCAGTGAGCTACAGGGGACGGGGGAGACCCAGTACTTC CATSELQGTGETQYF
TRBJ2-5 TRBV19 . . TGTGCCAGTAGGCCCTCGGGGAGAGAGACCCAGTACTTC CASRPSGRETQYF
TRBJ2-7 TRBV2 . . TGTGCCAGCAGCACACTAGTTCGGGGTGAGCAGTACTTC CASSTLVRGEQYF
TRBJ2-7 TRBV12-5 once . TGTGCTAGTGGTTTGTTAACAGGGACCTACGAGCAGTACTTC CASGLLTGTYEQYF
TRBJ1-5 TRBV6-5 . . TGTGCCAGCAGTCCTCAAACAGGGCAGCCCCAGCATTTT CASSPQTGQPQHF
TRBJ1-5 TRBV19 few . TGTGCCAGTAGCGGACAGTTCGATCAGCCCCAGCATTTT CASSGQFDQPQHF
TRBJ2-5 TRBV7-2 . TRBD2 TGTGCCAGCAGCTTCGGACTAGCGGGGGGAAACGGACTCGGGGAGACCCAGTACTTC CASSFGLAGGNGLGETQYF
TRBJ1-3 TRBV29-1 . . TGCAGCGGAGGGGGTGGAGAACACTCGGGAAACACCATATATTTT CSGGGGEHSGNTIYF
TRBJ2-7 TRBV18 . TRBD1 TGTGCCAGCTCTCGGACAGGGGGCTCCTACGAGCAGTACTTC CASSRTGGSYEQYF
TRBJ2-2 TRBV25-1 . . TGTGCCAGCAGCAGGGGAGAGTGGGCCGGGGAGCTGTTTTTT CASSRGEWAGELFF
TRBJ1-4 TRBV18 . . TGTGCCAGCTCACCACCGGGGAGGGCGGCTAATGAAAAACTGTTTTTT CASSPPGRAANEKLFF
TRBJ2-5 TRBV29-1 . TRBD2 TGCAGCGTGGGGCCCGGACTAGCGGGGGTGGAGACCCAGTACTTC CSVGPGLAGVETQYF
TRBJ1-3 TRBV6-6 . TRBD1 TGTGCCAGCAGTCCCCGGACAGGGTCATCCGAAAACACCATATATTTT CASSPRTGSSENTIYF
TRBJ2-7 TRBV7-2 few . TGTGCCAGCAGCCAGAGGACAGCCTACGAGCAGTACTTC CASSQRTAYEQYF
TRBJ2-7 TRBV29-1 once TRBD2 TGCAGCGTTGAAGGCCCCAGTACGGGAGGGTCCTACGAGCAGTACTTC CSVEGPSTGGSYEQYF
TRBJ1-6 TRBV28 few . TGTGCCAGTACCGGGACAATGAATTCACCCCTCCACTTT CASTGTMNSPLHF
TRBJ1-1 TRBV4-1 . . TGCGCCAGCAGCCCACCAGCCGGCGGGGGCACTGAAGCTTTCTTT CASSPPAGGGTEAFF
TRBJ1-1 TRBV11-2 . . TGTGCCAGCAGCTCCCTACCGAACACTGAAGCTTTCTTT CASSSLPNTEAFF
TRBJ1-4 TRBV5-4 . . TGTGCCAGCAGCTCCACCCCACAGGGAGGGGAAAAACTGTTTTTT CASSSTPQGGEKLFF
TRBJ1-1 TRBV6-5 . . TGTGCCACCACGTTCGTAGGGAGGGGCGCTGAAGCTTTCTTT CATTFVGRGAEAFF